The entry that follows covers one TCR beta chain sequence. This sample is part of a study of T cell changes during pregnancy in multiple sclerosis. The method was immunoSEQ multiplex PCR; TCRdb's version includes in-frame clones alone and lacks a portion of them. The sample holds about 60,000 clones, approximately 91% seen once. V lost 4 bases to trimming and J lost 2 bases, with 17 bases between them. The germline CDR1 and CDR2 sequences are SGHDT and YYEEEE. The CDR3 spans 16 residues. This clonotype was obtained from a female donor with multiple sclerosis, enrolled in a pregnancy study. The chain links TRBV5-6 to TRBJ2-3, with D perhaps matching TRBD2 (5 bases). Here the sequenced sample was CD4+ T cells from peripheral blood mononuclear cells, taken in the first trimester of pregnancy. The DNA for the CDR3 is TGTGCCAGCAGCGAAAAGGGCCGGGGTTACACAGATACGCAGTATTTT. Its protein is CASSEKGRGYTDTQYF.